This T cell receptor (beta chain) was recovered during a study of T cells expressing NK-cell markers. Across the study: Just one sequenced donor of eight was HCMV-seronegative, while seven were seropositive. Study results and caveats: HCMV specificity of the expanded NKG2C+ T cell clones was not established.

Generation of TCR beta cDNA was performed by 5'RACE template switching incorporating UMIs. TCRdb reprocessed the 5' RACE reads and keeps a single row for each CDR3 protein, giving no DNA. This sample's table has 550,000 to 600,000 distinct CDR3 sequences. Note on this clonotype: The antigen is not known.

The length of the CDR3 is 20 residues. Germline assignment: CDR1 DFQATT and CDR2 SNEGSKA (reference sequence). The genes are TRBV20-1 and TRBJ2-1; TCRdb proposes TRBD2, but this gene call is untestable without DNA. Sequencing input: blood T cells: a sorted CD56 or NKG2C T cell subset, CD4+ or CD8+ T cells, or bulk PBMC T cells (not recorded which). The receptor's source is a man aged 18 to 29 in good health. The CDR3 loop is CSARDYPGLAGGVFYNEQFF.